This T cell receptor (beta chain) was found in a study of shared clonotypes between healthy human individuals. Study results and caveats: The study drew on few donors, limiting represented genetic and exposure-history diversity. Collection of samples was limited to blood; tissue repertoires likely differ.

The trim removed 4 bases at V and 5 bases at J, leaving 8 bases unmatched. The CDR3 has 15 residues. Germline CDR1 SGHRS, CDR2 YFSETQ. Splitting of CD4+ cells produced CD45RA+ naive and CD45RA-negative memory subsets. Deep-level assay runs were performed. This table comes from immunoSEQ multiplex PCR, and its TCRdb copy is limited to in-frame clones, with some not included. The data contain a few million clones, around 90% of them seen just once; the ten biggest clones take up about 0.13%. About this clone itself: What it recognizes is unknown.

The sample was naive CD4+ T cells sorted from blood. Subset reported: CD45RA+ positively selected. The V and J genes are TRBV5-1 and TRBJ1-1, with TRBD1 matching over 10 bases. This receptor was obtained from a young man in good health. The CDR3 reads CASSPIGQGGTEAFF. The DNA for the CDR3 is TGCGCCAGCAGCCCAATCGGACAGGGGGGGACTGAAGCTTTCTTT.